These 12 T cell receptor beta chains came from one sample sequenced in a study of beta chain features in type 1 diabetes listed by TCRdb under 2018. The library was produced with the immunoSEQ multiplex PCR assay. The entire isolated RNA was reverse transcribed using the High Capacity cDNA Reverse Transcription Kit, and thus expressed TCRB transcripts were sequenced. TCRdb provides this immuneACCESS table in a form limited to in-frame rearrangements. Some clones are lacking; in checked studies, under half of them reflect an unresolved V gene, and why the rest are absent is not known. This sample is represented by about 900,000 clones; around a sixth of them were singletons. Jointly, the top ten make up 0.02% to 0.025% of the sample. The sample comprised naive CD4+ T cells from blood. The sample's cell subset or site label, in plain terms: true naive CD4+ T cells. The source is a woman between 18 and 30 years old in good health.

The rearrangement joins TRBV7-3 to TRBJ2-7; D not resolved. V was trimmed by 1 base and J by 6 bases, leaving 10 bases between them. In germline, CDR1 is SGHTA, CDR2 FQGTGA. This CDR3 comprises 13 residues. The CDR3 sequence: CASSLITLGEQYF. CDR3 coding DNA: TGTGCCAGCAGCTTAATCACGCTAGGCGAGCAGTACTTC.

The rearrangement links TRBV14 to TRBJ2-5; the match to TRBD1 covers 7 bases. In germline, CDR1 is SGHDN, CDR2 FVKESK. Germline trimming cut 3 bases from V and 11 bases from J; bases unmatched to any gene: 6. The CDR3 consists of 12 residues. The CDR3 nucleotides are TGTGCCAGCAGCCATACAGGGGAAAAGCAGTACTTC. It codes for CASSHTGEKQYF.

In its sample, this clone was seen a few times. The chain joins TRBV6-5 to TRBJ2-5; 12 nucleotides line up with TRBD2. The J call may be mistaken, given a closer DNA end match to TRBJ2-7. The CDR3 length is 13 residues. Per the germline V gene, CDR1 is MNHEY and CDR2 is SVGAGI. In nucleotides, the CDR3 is TGTGCCAGCAGGACTAGCGGGAGCTCCGAGCAGTACTTC. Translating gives CASRTSGSSEQYF.

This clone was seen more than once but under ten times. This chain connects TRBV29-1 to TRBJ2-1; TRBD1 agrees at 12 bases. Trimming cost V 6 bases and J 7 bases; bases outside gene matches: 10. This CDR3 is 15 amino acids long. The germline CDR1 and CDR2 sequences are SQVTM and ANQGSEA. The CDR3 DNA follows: TGCAGCGTCAGGACCGGGACAGGGGGCACGAATGAGCAGTTCTTC. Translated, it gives CSVRTGTGGTNEQFF.

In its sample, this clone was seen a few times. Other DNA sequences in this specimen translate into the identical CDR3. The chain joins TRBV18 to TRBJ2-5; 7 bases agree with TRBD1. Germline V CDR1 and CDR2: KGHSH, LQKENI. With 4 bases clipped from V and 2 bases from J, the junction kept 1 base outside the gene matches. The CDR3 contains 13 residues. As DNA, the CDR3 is TGTGCCAGCTCACTGGACAGGCAAGAGACCCAGTACTTC. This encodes CASSLDRQETQYF.

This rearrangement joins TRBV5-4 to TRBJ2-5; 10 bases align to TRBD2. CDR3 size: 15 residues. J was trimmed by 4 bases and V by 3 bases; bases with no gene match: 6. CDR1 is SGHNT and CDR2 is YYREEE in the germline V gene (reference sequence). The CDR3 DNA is TGTGCCAGCAGCTCCTCTAGCGGGAGCCTAGAGACCCAGTACTTC. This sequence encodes CASSSSSGSLETQYF.

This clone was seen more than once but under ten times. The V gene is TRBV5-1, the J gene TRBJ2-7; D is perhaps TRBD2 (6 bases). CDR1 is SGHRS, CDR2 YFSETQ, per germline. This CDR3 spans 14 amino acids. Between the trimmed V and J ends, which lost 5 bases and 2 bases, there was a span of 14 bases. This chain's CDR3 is CASSRGGMPYEQYF. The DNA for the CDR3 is TGCGCCAGCAGTAGAGGAGGGATGCCCTACGAGCAGTACTTC.

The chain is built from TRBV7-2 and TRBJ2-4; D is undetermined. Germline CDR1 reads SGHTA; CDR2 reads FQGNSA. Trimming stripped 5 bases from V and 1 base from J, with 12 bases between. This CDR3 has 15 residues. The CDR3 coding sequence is TGTGCCAGCAGCCCTCAGGTAGTGGCCAAAAACATTCAGTACTTC. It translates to CASSPQVVAKNIQYF.

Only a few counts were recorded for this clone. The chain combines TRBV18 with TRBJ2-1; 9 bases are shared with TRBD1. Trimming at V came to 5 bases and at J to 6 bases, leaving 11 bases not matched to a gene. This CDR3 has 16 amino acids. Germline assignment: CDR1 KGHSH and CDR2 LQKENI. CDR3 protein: CASSVSGTGRSNEQFF. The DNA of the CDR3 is TGTGCCAGCTCAGTATCCGGGACAGGGAGGAGCAATGAGCAGTTCTTC. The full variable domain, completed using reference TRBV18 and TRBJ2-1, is NAGVMQNPRHLVRRRGQEARLRCSPMKGHSHVYWYRQLPEEGLKFMVYLQKENIIDESGMPKERFSAEFPKEGPSILRIQQVVRGDSAAYFCASSVSGTGRSNEQFFGPGTRLTVL.

The CDR3 loop reads CASSRTGVDEQFF. DNA for the CDR3: TGTGCCAGCAGCCGAACAGGGGTCGATGAGCAGTTCTTC. The chain recombines TRBV11-3 with TRBJ2-1, with TRBD1 matching 7 bases. CDR3 length equals 13 residues. V gave up 5 bases and J gave up 8 bases; unmatched junction bases: 6. Germline V gene lookup returns CDR1 SGHNT and CDR2 YENEEA.

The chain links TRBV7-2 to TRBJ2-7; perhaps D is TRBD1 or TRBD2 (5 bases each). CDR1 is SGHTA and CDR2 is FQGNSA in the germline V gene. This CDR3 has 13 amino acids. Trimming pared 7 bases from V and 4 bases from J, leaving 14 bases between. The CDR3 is CASTKGDRYEQYF. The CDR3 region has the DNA TGTGCCAGCACCAAAGGGGACCGGTACGAGCAGTACTTC.

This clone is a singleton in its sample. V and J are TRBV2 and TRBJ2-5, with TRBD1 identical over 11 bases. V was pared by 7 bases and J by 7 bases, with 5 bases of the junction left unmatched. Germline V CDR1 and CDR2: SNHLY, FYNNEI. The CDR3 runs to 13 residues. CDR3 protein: CASKGTGGMTQYF. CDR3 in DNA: TGTGCCAGCAAAGGGACAGGGGGGATGACCCAGTACTTC.